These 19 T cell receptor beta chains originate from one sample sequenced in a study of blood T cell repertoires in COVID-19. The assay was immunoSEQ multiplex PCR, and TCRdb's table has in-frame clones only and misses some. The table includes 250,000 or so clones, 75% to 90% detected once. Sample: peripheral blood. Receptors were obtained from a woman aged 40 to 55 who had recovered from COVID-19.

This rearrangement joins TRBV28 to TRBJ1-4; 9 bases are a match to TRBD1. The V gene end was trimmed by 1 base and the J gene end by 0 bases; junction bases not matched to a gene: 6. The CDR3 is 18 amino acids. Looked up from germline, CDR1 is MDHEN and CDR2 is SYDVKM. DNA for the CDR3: TGTGCCAGCAGTTTATTTGCCGGGACAGGGTCAACTAATGAAAAACTGTTTTTT. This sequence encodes CASSLFAGTGSTNEKLFF.

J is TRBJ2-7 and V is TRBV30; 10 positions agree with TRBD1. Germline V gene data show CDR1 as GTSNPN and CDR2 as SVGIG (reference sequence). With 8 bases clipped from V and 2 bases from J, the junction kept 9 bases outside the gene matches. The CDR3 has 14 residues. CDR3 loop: CALRWGQGPYEQYF. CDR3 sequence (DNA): TGTGCCCTCCGCTGGGGACAGGGGCCCTACGAGCAGTACTTC. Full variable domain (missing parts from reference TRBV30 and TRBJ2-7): SQTIHQWPATLVQPVGSPLSLECTVEGTSNPNLYWYRQAAGRGLQLLFYSVGIGQISSEVPQNLSASRPQDRQFILSSKKLLLSDSGFYLCALRWGQGPYEQYFGPGTRLTVT.

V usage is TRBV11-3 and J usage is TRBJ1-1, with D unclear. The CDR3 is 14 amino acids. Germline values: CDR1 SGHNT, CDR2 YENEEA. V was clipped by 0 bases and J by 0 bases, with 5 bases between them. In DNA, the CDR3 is TGTGCCAGCAGCTTAGACGGGATGAACACTGAAGCTTTCTTT. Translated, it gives CASSLDGMNTEAFF.

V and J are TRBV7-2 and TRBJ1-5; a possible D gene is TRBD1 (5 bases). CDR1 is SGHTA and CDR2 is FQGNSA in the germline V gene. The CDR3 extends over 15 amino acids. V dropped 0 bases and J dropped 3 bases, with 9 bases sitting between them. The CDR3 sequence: CASSLAQTANQPQHF. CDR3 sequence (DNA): TGTGCCAGCAGCTTAGCGCAGACAGCCAATCAGCCCCAGCATTTT.

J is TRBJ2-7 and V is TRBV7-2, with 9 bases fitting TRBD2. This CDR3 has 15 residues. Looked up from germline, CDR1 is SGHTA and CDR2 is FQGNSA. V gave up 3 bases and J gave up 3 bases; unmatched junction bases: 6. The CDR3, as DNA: TGTGCCAGCAGCTTTGCGGGAGGGGAGGGCTACGAGCAGTACGTC. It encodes CASSFAGGEGYEQYV.

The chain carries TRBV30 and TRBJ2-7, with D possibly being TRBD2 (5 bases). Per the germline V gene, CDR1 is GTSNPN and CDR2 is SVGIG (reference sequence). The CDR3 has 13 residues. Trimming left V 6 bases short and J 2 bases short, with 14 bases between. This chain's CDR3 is CACYRRGTYEQYF. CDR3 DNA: TGTGCCTGCTATAGAAGAGGGACCTACGAGCAGTACTTC.

Here the CDR3 reads CASRRSAGLSNTDTQYF. CDR3 in DNA: TGTGCCAGCAGACGAAGCGCCGGACTATCAAACACAGATACGCAGTATTTT. The chain recombines TRBV2 with TRBJ2-3, with D possibly TRBD2 on 6 matching bases. V was trimmed by 6 bases and J by 2 bases, leaving 21 bases between them. Germline values: CDR1 SNHLY, CDR2 FYNNEI. The CDR3 totals 17 residues.

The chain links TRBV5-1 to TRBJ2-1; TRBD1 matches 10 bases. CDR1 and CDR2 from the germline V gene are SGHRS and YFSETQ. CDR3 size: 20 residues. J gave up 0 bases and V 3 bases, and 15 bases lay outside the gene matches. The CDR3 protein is CASSSHSGQGSTLSYNEQFF. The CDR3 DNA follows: TGCGCCAGCAGCTCCCACTCGGGACAGGGGTCCACACTCTCCTACAATGAGCAGTTCTTC.

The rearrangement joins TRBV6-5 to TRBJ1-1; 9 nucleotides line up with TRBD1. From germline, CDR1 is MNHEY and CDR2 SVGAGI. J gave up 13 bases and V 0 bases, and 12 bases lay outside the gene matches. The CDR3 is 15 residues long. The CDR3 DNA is TGTGCCAGCAGTTACTCGAACGTGGGACAGGGCGGGGGTTTCTTT. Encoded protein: CASSYSNVGQGGGFF.

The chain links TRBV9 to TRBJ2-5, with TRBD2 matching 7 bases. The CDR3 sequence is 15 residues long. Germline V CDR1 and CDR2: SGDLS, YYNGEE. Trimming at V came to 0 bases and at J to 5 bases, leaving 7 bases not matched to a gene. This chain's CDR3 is CASSVGEGRWETQYF. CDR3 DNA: TGTGCCAGCAGCGTAGGGGAGGGTAGATGGGAGACCCAGTACTTC.

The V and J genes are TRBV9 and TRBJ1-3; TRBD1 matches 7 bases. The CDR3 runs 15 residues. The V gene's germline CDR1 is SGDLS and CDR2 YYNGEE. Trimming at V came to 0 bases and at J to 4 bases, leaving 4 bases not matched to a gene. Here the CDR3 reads CASSVAQGSGNTIYF. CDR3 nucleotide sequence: TGTGCCAGCAGCGTAGCACAGGGGAGCGGAAACACCATATATTTT.

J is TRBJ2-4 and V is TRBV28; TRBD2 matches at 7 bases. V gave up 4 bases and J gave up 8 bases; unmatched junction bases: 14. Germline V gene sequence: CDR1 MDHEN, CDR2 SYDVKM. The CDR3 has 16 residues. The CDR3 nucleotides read TGTGCCAGCAGTTCCCATTGGGGGGGAGTGAGTGACATTCAGTACTTC. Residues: CASSSHWGGVSDIQYF.

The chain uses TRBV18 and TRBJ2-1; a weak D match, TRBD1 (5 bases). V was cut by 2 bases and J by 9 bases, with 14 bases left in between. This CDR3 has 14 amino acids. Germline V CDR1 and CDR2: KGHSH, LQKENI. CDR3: CASSPFGRVGEQFF. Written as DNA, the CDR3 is TGTGCCAGCTCACCATTTGGCAGGGTGGGTGAGCAGTTCTTC.

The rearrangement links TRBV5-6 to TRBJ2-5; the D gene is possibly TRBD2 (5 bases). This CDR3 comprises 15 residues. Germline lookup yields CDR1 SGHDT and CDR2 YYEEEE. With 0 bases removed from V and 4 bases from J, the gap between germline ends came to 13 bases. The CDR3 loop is CASSLVTSAGETQYF. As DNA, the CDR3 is TGTGCCAGCAGCTTGGTGACTTCGGCGGGAGAGACCCAGTACTTC.

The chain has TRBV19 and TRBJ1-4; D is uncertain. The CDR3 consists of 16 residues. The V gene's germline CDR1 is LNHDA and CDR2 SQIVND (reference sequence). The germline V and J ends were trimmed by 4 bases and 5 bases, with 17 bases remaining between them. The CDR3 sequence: CASSTPLGWRNEKLFF. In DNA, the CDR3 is TGTGCCAGTAGTACCCCCCTGGGATGGAGGAATGAAAAACTGTTTTTT.

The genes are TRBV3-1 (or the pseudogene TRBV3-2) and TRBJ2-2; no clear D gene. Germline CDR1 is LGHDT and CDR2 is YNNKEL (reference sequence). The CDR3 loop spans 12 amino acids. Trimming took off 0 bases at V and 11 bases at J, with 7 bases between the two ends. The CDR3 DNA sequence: TGTGCCAGCAGCCAAGACGTCAGTGAGCTGTTTTTT. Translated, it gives CASSQDVSELFF.

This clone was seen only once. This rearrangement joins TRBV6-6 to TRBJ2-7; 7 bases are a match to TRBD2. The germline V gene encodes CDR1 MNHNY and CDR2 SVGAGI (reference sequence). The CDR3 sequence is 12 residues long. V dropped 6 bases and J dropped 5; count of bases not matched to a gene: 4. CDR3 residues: CASSRGSHEQYV. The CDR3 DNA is TGTGCCAGCAGCCGCGGGAGCCACGAGCAGTACGTC.

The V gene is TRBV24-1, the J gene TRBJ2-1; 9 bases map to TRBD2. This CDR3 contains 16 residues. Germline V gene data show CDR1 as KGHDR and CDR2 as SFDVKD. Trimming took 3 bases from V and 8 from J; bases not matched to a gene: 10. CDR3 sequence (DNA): TGTGCCACCAGTGATACAACGGGACTAGCTGTCGATGAGCAGTTCTTC. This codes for CATSDTTGLAVDEQFF.

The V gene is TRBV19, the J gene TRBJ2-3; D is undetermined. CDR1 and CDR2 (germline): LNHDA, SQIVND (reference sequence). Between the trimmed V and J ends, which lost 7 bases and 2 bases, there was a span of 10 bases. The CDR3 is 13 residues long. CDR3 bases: TGTGCCAGTAAAAACAGAGACACAGATACGCAGTATTTT. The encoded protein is CASKNRDTDTQYF.